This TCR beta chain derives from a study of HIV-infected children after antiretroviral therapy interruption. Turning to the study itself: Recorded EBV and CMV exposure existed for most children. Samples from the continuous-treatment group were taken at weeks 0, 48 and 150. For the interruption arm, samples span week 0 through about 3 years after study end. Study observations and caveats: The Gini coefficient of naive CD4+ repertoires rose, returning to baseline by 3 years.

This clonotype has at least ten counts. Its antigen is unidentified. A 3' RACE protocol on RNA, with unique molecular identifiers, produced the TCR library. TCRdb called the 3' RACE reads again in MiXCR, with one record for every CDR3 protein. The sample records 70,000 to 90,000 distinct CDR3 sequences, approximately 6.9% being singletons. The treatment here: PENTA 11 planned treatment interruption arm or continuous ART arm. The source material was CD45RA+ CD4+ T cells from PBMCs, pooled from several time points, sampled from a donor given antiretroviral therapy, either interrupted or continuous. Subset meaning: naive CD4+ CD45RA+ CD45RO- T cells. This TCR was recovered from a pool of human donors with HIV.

For the CDR3, the DNA is TGCGCCAGCAGCACCCAACAGGGGTTCCATGGCTACACCTTC. Translated, it gives CASSTQQGFHGYTF. V and J are TRBV5-1 and TRBJ1-2, with 7 bases fitting TRBD1. The CDR3 totals 14 residues. The trim removed 4 bases at V and 6 bases at J, leaving 9 bases unmatched. Germline V gives CDR1 SGHRS, CDR2 YFSETQ.